This T cell receptor beta chain was found in a study of molecular identifiers for immune sequencing clone quantification. TCRdb passed the PCR reads through MiXCR, listing each CDR3 protein once. The table shows around 82,000 distinct CDR3 sequences, with around 20% occurring only once. Source material for naive CD8 libraries was about 17,000 to 1,100,000 sorted cells, with 10%, 30% or 50% RNA. The CDR3 length is 17 residues. On this clonotype itself: The junction departs from the called germline gene at one end, perhaps through a read error.

The origin of this receptor is a human donor in good health. Some libraries in this study had Jurkat cell RNA spiked in. The chain links TRBV12-3 or TRBV12-4 to TRBJ2-4; D may correspond to TRBD1 or TRBD2 (7 bases each). Sample: naive CD8+ T cells from blood, with Jurkat cell RNA spiked in. Subset denoted: FACS-sorted CD8+CD4-CCR7+CD45RA+ naive T cells. The CDR3 region is CASSPGGGAAPKDIQCF. As DNA, the CDR3 is TGTGCCAGCAGCCCAGGGGGGGGGGCAGCGCCCAAAGACATTCAGTGCTTC.